These 20 T cell receptor beta chains were sequenced from one sample in a study of T cells expressing NK-cell markers. TCRdb reprocessed the 5' RACE reads and keeps a single row for each CDR3 protein, giving no DNA. The sample's table shows 350,000 to 400,000 distinct CDR3 sequences. The sequencing input was blood T cells: a sorted CD56 or NKG2C T cell subset, CD4+ or CD8+ T cells, or bulk PBMC T cells (not recorded which). Receptor source: a woman in her fifties or sixties in good health.

V usage is TRBV20-1 and J usage is TRBJ2-3; TCRdb selects TRBD2, and the lack of DNA leaves this call unchecked. Per the germline V gene, CDR1 is DFQATT and CDR2 is SNEGSKA (reference sequence). The CDR3 is 16 amino acids. The CDR3 sequence is CSALGGPSQDADTQYF.

The V call is TRBV29-1, the J call TRBJ2-3; the D call from TCRdb, TRBD1, cannot be confirmed without DNA. CDR1 and CDR2 from the germline V gene are SQVTM and ANQGSEA. The CDR3 has 15 amino acids. The CDR3 sequence is CSVAVTGSSTDTQYF.

The chain joins TRBV6-5 to TRBJ1-1; the D gene TCRdb calls, TRBD1, cannot be checked with no DNA. The CDR3 consists of 16 residues. From germline, CDR1 is MNHEY and CDR2 SVGAGI. The CDR3 protein is CASTRGAGGTNTEAFF.

This chain links TRBV11-2 with TRBJ2-3; the D call of TRBD2 rests on TCRdb alone, since no DNA is present to check it. CDR1 is SGHAT and CDR2 is FQNNGV in the germline V gene. The length of the CDR3 is 18 residues. CDR3: CASSLRTSGVASTDTQYF.

The chain employs TRBV10-3 and TRBJ2-2; the TCRdb D gene call, TRBD2, has no DNA to confirm it. CDR3 size: 18 residues. Germline V gene sequence: CDR1 ENHRY, CDR2 SYGVKD. CDR3 protein: CAISAPGTSGSNTGELFF.

This chain joins TRBV21-1 and TRBJ2-7; TCRdb indicates TRBD1, and absent DNA this call remains unverified. TRBV21-1 has pseudogene status. The CDR3 consists of 15 residues. The CDR3 loop is CASPATGSEGYEQYF.

The chain joins TRBV5-1 to TRBJ1-1. Germline assignment: CDR1 SGHRS and CDR2 YFSETQ. The CDR3 is 13 amino acids. CDR3 in amino acids: CASSFKGNTEAFF.

The gene calls are TRBV20-1 and TRBJ2-3; with no DNA, the TCRdb D assignment of TRBD2 cannot be verified. This CDR3 is 15 amino acids long. Germline V gene data show CDR1 as DFQATT and CDR2 as SNEGSKA (reference sequence). The CDR3 spells CSAPIGGRGTDTQYF.

The chain is built from TRBV7-3 and TRBJ2-2; TCRdb gives TRBD2 as the D gene, but with no DNA this cannot be confirmed. CDR1 and CDR2 from the germline V gene are SGHTA and FQGTGA. The CDR3 spans 14 residues. CDR3 in amino acids: CASSYTRDTGELFF.

This chain joins TRBV7-3 and TRBJ2-7; the TCRdb D gene call, TRBD2, has no DNA to confirm it. The CDR3 contains 16 residues. Germline assignment: CDR1 SGHTA and CDR2 FQGTGA. The CDR3 sequence: CASSPQGVAGEAEQYF.

This chain links TRBV5-1 with TRBJ2-1; the D call from TCRdb, TRBD2, cannot be confirmed without DNA. The germline V gene encodes CDR1 SGHRS and CDR2 YFSETQ. CDR3 length equals 16 residues. CDR3 sequence: CASSRLAGGSYNEQFF.

The rearrangement links TRBV12-3 or TRBV12-4 to TRBJ1-2; TCRdb lists TRBD1, though no DNA is available to test this call. This CDR3 is built from 14 residues. The CDR3: CASSLGGGNYGYTF.

This rearrangement joins TRBV7-8 to TRBJ2-1; TCRdb's D gene call, TRBD1, goes unchecked for lack of DNA. CDR1 is SGHVS and CDR2 is FQNEAQ in the germline V gene. The CDR3 length is 15 residues. CDR3 in amino acids: CASNQRDRGYNEQFF. Filled out from reference TRBV7-8 and TRBJ2-1, the complete variable domain reads GAGVSQSPRYKVAKRGQDVALRCDPISGHVSLFWYQQALGQGPEFLTYFQNEAQLDKSGLPSDRFFAERPEGSVSTLKIQRTQQEDSAVYLCASNQRDRGYNEQFFGPGTRLTVL.

The chain combines TRBV12-3 or TRBV12-4 with TRBJ2-4; TCRdb indicates TRBD1, and absent DNA this call remains unverified. The CDR3 is 15 residues long. CDR3 residues: CASSAPGWGMDIQYF.

This sequence joins TRBV5-1 and TRBJ2-1; TCRdb names TRBD2, which stays unverified in the absence of DNA. Germline-derived CDR1 and CDR2 are SGHRS and YFSETQ. The CDR3 sequence is 15 residues long. CDR3 sequence reads: CASSSGAGGRDEQFF.

The J gene is TRBJ1-4, the V gene TRBV19. CDR1 is LNHDA and CDR2 is SQIVND in the germline V gene (reference sequence). CDR3 length equals 15 residues. This CDR3 is CASSILLSMGEKLFF.

The rearrangement links TRBV9 to TRBJ2-3; TCRdb's D gene call, TRBD1, goes unchecked for lack of DNA. The CDR3 loop spans 16 amino acids. Germline CDR1 SGDLS, CDR2 YYNGEE. CDR3 in amino acids: CASSQLGQGETDTQYF.

The chain is built from TRBV6-6 and TRBJ1-2. The CDR3 length is 12 residues. Germline lookup yields CDR1 MNHNY and CDR2 SVGAGI (reference sequence). CDR3 residues: CASSYSLLGYTF.

The CDR3 sequence: CSVGASGRNEQFF. The rearrangement links TRBV29-1 to TRBJ2-1; TCRdb outputs TRBD2, but without DNA this stays unchecked. CDR3 size: 13 residues. Looked up from germline, CDR1 is SQVTM and CDR2 is ANQGSEA.

This rearrangement joins TRBV7-6 to TRBJ2-3; TCRdb reports TRBD1, a call that lacks DNA to check it against. The CDR3 length is 14 residues. Germline lookup yields CDR1 SGHVS and CDR2 FNYEAQ. The CDR3 sequence is CASSWTDPPDTQYF.